This entry describes one T cell receptor beta chain. This sample was taken from a study of blood T cell repertoires in COVID-19. Seattle cases were enrolled at active infection and followed longitudinally. Profiling relied on immunoSEQ multiplex PCR, and the TCRdb table lists in-frame clones only, not all of them. The sample has about 270,000 clones, 91% seen once. Material for sequencing was peripheral blood. The sequence was collected from a person between 18 and 35 years old with COVID-19, enrolled during active disease.

The chain's CDR3 is CASSQDGARGYTF. DNA for the CDR3: TGCGCCAGCAGCCAAGATGGCGCGCGGGGCTACACCTTC. The V gene is TRBV4-1, the J gene TRBJ1-2, with D hard to call. Germline CDR1 MGHRA, CDR2 YSYEKL. The CDR3 totals 13 residues. V shed 0 bases and J shed 8 bases, with 10 bases lying between them.